A single sample gave rise to the 16 T cell receptor beta chains below, sequenced in a study of vaccination effects on CD4 cells after COVID-19. Before any sequencing was done, the ViraFEST assay used viral peptide pools to expand antigen-specific CD4+ T cells. Having been cultured for roughly 10 days, the cells underwent CD4+ T cell isolation. Each participant was given two doses of one vaccine (BNT162b2 or mRNA-1273). No antigen has been assigned to these receptors. Produced via immunoSEQ multiplex PCR; TCRdb's table is partial and in-frame only. The table includes about 60,000 clones, roughly 80% detected once. Sequences were derived from CD4+ T cells from PBMCs cultured with HCoV-OC43 spike peptides, sampled after COVID-19 vaccination. The subset was: HCoV-OC43 spike overlapping peptide pool stimulation. The receptors shown here come from a human donor who received a COVID-19 vaccine.

This clone was observed a few times. The chain is built from TRBV7-8 and TRBJ1-1; D might be TRBD1 (6 bases). Germline assignment: CDR1 SGHVS and CDR2 FQNEAQ. CDR3 length equals 13 residues. Trimming shortened V by 5 bases and J by 7 bases, and 14 bases separated the two germline ends. CDR3 in amino acids: CASSPPRGGEAFF. The CDR3 bases are TGTGCCAGCAGCCCTCCTAGGGGGGGTGAAGCTTTCTTT.

V gene TRBV4-1 combines with J gene TRBJ2-5; 14 nucleotides match TRBD2. This CDR3 comprises 16 residues. V dropped 5 bases and J dropped 6; count of bases not matched to a gene: 8. Germline V gene sequence: CDR1 MGHRA, CDR2 YSYEKL. The CDR3 DNA reads TGCGCCAGCAGCTTCTCCGGGACTAGCGGGGGTAAGACCCAGTACTTC. It is translated as CASSFSGTSGGKTQYF.

This clone has only one observation. The genes are TRBV18 and TRBJ2-7; 8 bases agree with TRBD2. The germline gives CDR1 KGHSH, CDR2 LQKENI. CDR3 length: 15 residues. J was trimmed by 4 bases and V by 3 bases; bases with no gene match: 8. CDR3 nucleotide sequence: TGTGCCAGCTCACCTTCAGTAGCGGGACTATACGAGCAGTACGTC. It yields the protein CASSPSVAGLYEQYV.

The CDR3: CASSLVMPGVGEKLFF. Here the CDR3 DNA reads TGTGCCAGCAGCTTAGTCATGCCGGGGGTCGGAGAAAAACTGTTTTTT. V gene TRBV11-2 combines with J gene TRBJ1-4; D might be TRBD1 (5 bases). The V end was cut by 1 base, the J end by 8 bases, with 17 bases between. CDR3 length: 16 amino acids. From germline, CDR1 is SGHAT and CDR2 FQNNGV. Filled out from reference TRBV11-2 and TRBJ1-4, the complete variable domain reads EAGVAQSPRYKIIEKRQSVAFWCNPISGHATLYWYQQILGQGPKLLIQFQNNGVVDDSQLPKDRFSAERLKGVDSTLKIQPAKLEDSAVYLCASSLVMPGVGEKLFFGSGTQLSVL.

The V gene is TRBV27, the J gene TRBJ2-3; D could derive from TRBD1 or TRBD2 (5 bases each). The CDR3 sequence is 17 residues long. Germline CDR1 MNHEY, CDR2 SMNVEV (reference sequence). The V end was cut by 5 bases, the J end by 4 bases, with 22 bases between. The CDR3 here is CASSPGAARSPSDTQYF. DNA of the CDR3: TGTGCCAGCAGTCCCGGGGCGGCGAGGTCCCCATCAGATACGCAGTATTTT.

This chain uses TRBV6-5 with TRBJ2-6; D is unclear. Germline V gene sequence: CDR1 MNHEY, CDR2 SVGAGI. The CDR3 consists of 16 residues. Trimming took off 2 bases at V and 7 bases at J, with 15 bases between the two ends. The CDR3 sequence is CASSYRQVVTANVLTF. CDR3 in DNA: TGTGCCAGCAGTTACCGGCAGGTGGTTACAGCCAACGTCCTGACTTTC.

This chain connects TRBV7-9 to TRBJ2-1; 11 nucleotides line up with TRBD2. V lost 3 bases to trimming and J lost 6 bases; unmatched junction nucleotides: 1. This CDR3 is 14 amino acids long. Per germline, CDR1 SEHNR and CDR2 FQNEAQ (reference sequence). The CDR3 reads CASSFSGGANEQFF. The CDR3 DNA reads as TGTGCCAGCAGCTTTAGCGGGGGGGCCAATGAGCAGTTCTTC.

The J gene is TRBJ2-7, the V gene TRBV18; D call uncertain. The germline V gene encodes CDR1 KGHSH and CDR2 LQKENI. Trimming removed 1 base from V and 0 bases from J, with 7 bases in between. This CDR3 region has 14 residues. The CDR3 here is CASSPRASSYEQYV. The CDR3 DNA is TGTGCCAGCTCACCACGAGCGAGCTCCTACGAGCAGTACGTC.

The chain carries TRBV27 and TRBJ2-3, with D possibly matching TRBD1 (5 bases). There are 14 residues in the CDR3. Germline V gene data show CDR1 as MNHEY and CDR2 as SMNVEV (reference sequence). Trimming took off 6 bases at V and 2 bases at J, with 12 bases between the two ends. CDR3 nucleotide sequence: TGTGCCAGCAGGGCCAGGGCCTCCACAGATACGCAGTATTTT. Protein product: CASRARASTDTQYF.

The chain is built from TRBV29-1 and TRBJ2-3; 15 nucleotides align to TRBD2. This CDR3 spans 16 amino acids. J lost 4 bases, V lost 4 bases, and 6 bases had no gene match. Germline V gives CDR1 SQVTM, CDR2 ANQGSEA. DNA for the CDR3: TGCAGCGTTGCGGAGGGGACTAGCGGGGGGTCAGATACGCAGTATTTT. Protein sequence: CSVAEGTSGGSDTQYF.

This chain connects TRBV10-2 to TRBJ2-3; TRBD2 matches at 7 bases. Germline V CDR1 and CDR2: WSHSY, SAAADI. The CDR3 contains 16 residues. V trimming: 7 bases; J trimming: 7 bases; junction bases outside the gene matches: 17. The CDR3 loop reads CASKDSNGGIWNTQYF. Written as DNA, the CDR3 is TGCGCCAGCAAGGACTCGAACGGGGGGATTTGGAATACGCAGTATTTT.

J is TRBJ2-2 and V is TRBV3-1 (or the pseudogene TRBV3-2); D unclear. CDR1 is LGHDT, CDR2 YNNKEL, per germline (reference sequence). The CDR3 extends over 14 amino acids. V was shortened by 1 base and J by 6 bases, with 9 bases between the two germline ends. CDR3 sequence reads: CASSQVAGPGELFF. As DNA, the CDR3 is TGTGCCAGCAGCCAAGTTGCCGGGCCCGGGGAGCTGTTTTTT.

J is TRBJ2-7 and V is TRBV30; TRBD1 might be the D (5 bases). The CDR3 contains 13 residues. Trimming pared 2 bases from V and 4 bases from J, leaving 12 bases between. Germline CDR1 reads GTSNPN; CDR2 reads SVGIG (reference sequence). The CDR3 DNA reads as TGTGCCTGGAGTCCCGTGGGGCCTTACGAGCAGTACGTC. Its protein product is CAWSPVGPYEQYV.

The CDR3 bases are TGTGCCAGCAGCCCTAGGACAGCAACCGGTGGAAACACCATATATTTT. Amino acids: CASSPRTATGGNTIYF. The chain employs TRBV9 and TRBJ1-3, with a tentative D call TRBD1 (6 bases). This CDR3 comprises 16 residues. Between the trimmed V and J ends, which lost 4 bases and 3 bases, there was a span of 17 bases. Looked up from germline, CDR1 is SGDLS and CDR2 is YYNGEE.

The genes are TRBV4-1 and TRBJ2-1; TRBD1 matches 9 bases. The ends lost 1 base at V and 7 bases at J; junction bases unmatched: 8. CDR1 is MGHRA, CDR2 YSYEKL, per germline. The CDR3 is 16 amino acids. CDR3 bases: TGCGCCAGCAGCCAAGTTTGGGACAGGGCGAAGAATGAGCAGTTCTTC. It translates to CASSQVWDRAKNEQFF.

V usage is TRBV30 and J usage is TRBJ1-2; a possible D gene is TRBD1 (5 bases). CDR1 GTSNPN and CDR2 SVGIG come from the germline V gene (reference sequence). V gave up 4 bases and J gave up 6 bases, with 12 bases separating them. There are 12 residues in the CDR3. CDR3 sequence: CAWTLGGNGYTF. CDR3 sequence (DNA): TGTGCCTGGACCCTGGGGGGGAATGGCTACACCTTC.